The next 22 T cell receptor beta chains were all read from a single sample in a study of blood T cell repertoires in COVID-19. TCRdb keeps only in-frame clones here, not all; method: immunoSEQ multiplex PCR. The sample consists of roughly 71,000 clones, approximately 87% of them appearing once. The material sequenced was peripheral blood. These receptor sequences come from a woman older than 75 with acute or convalescent COVID-19.

This clone was seen only once. The chain combines TRBV5-1 with TRBJ2-4; TRBD2 agrees at 11 bases. V gave up 4 bases and J gave up 8 bases; unmatched junction bases: 5. From germline, CDR1 is SGHRS and CDR2 YFSETQ. There are 14 residues in the CDR3. CDR3 sequence (DNA): TGCGCCAGCAGCGGATCGGGACTAGCGGACATTCAGTACTTC. It is translated as CASSGSGLADIQYF.

The chain couples TRBV27 to TRBJ2-1; 8 bases align to TRBD2. Germline loops: CDR1 MNHEY, CDR2 SMNVEV (reference sequence). V lost 2 bases, J lost 6 bases, and 6 bases stayed unmatched. CDR3 size: 15 residues. This chain's CDR3 is CASSLSGGASNEQFF. CDR3 sequence (DNA): TGTGCCAGCAGTTTAAGCGGGGGAGCCTCCAATGAGCAGTTCTTC.

The chain couples TRBV4-1 to TRBJ1-5; D ambiguous. The CDR3 totals 16 residues. V lost 1 base and J lost 2, with 12 bases in between. The V gene's germline CDR1 is MGHRA and CDR2 YSYEKL. CDR3 loop: CASSQVGMVGNQPQHF. The CDR3 DNA reads TGCGCCAGCAGCCAAGTCGGGATGGTCGGCAATCAGCCCCAGCATTTT.

This clone was counted a single time. V gene TRBV5-6 combines with J gene TRBJ1-2, with a possible D match to TRBD1 (5 bases). The CDR3 loop spans 16 amino acids. Per germline, CDR1 SGHDT and CDR2 YYEEEE. Between the trimmed V and J ends, which lost 0 bases and 0 bases, there was a span of 12 bases. The CDR3 coding sequence is TGTGCCAGCAGCTTGGAGGGACTACTACCTAACTATGGCTACACCTTC. Translated, it gives CASSLEGLLPNYGYTF.

This clone came up once. The V gene is TRBV3-1 (or the pseudogene TRBV3-2), the J gene TRBJ2-7; 7 positions agree with TRBD1. Germline trimming cut 0 bases from V and 6 bases from J; bases unmatched to any gene: 2. The CDR3 is 13 residues long. CDR1 and CDR2 (germline): LGHDT, YNNKEL (reference sequence). The CDR3 reads CASSQDDRAEQYF. CDR3 sequence (DNA): TGTGCCAGCAGCCAAGACGACAGGGCCGAGCAGTACTTC.

This chain links TRBV18 with TRBJ1-6; D gene unclear. The germline gives CDR1 KGHSH, CDR2 LQKENI. The CDR3 has 17 residues. The V and J ends lost 2 bases and 11 bases respectively, with 22 bases between them. The CDR3 is CASSPSRLRAPFPPLHF. The CDR3, as DNA: TGTGCCAGCTCACCATCTCGGCTGAGGGCTCCCTTTCCACCCCTCCACTTT.

The V gene is TRBV4-1, the J gene TRBJ2-7; tentatively, D is TRBD2 (5 bases). The germline V and J ends were trimmed by 2 bases and 3 bases, with 14 bases remaining between them. The CDR3 has 15 residues. The germline CDR1 and CDR2 sequences are MGHRA and YSYEKL. Here the CDR3 reads CASSQFSRARYEQYF. The DNA of the CDR3 is TGCGCCAGCAGCCAATTTTCGCGGGCCCGCTACGAGCAGTACTTC.

V usage is TRBV3-1 (or the pseudogene TRBV3-2) and J usage is TRBJ1-2; TRBD1 matches at 7 bases. CDR3 length: 14 residues. V dropped 4 bases and J dropped 2; count of bases not matched to a gene: 4. Germline values: CDR1 LGHDT, CDR2 YNNKEL (reference sequence). The CDR3: CASSRGQINYGYTF. The CDR3 DNA reads TGTGCCAGCAGCCGGGGACAGATCAACTATGGCTACACCTTC.

The gene calls are TRBV6-1 and TRBJ2-7, with D hard to call. The V end lost 0 bases, the J end lost 2 bases, and 8 bases lay between the germline ends. Germline V gene lookup returns CDR1 MNHNS and CDR2 SASEGT. The CDR3 is 14 amino acids. The DNA for the CDR3 is TGTGCCAGCAGTGAAGCGCACGGTCCCTACGAGCAGTACTTC. This encodes CASSEAHGPYEQYF.

This clone was seen more than once but under ten times. This rearrangement joins TRBV29-1 to TRBJ1-1, with TRBD1 identical over 9 bases. Germline V gene sequence: CDR1 SQVTM, CDR2 ANQGSEA. This CDR3 has 13 amino acids. Unmatched junction bases numbered 7, after V lost 6 bases and J lost 5 bases. CDR3 coding DNA: TGCAGCGTCAGGGGGACAGGGAAGACTGAAGCTTTCTTT. It encodes CSVRGTGKTEAFF.

The chain employs TRBV7-8 and TRBJ2-3, with TRBD2 identical over 11 bases. V lost 0 bases, J lost 6 bases, and 5 bases stayed unmatched. The CDR3 length is 16 residues. Germline CDR1 reads SGHVS; CDR2 reads FQNEAQ. CDR3 region: CASSLATSGSRDTQYF. DNA for the CDR3: TGTGCCAGCAGCTTAGCTACTAGCGGGAGTAGGGATACGCAGTATTTT.

J is TRBJ2-7 and V is TRBV15; 10 bases match TRBD1. This CDR3 comprises 15 residues. Germline V CDR1 and CDR2: LNHNV, YYDKDF (reference sequence). The V segment lost 2 bases and the J segment 7 bases; nucleotides outside the gene matches: 8. The chain's CDR3 is CATSRQRQGAGEQYF. DNA for the CDR3: TGTGCCACCAGCAGACAGCGACAGGGGGCAGGGGAGCAGTACTTC.

CDR3 coding DNA: TGTGCCAGCGGGGGGAGTGTAAAGGAAGAGACCCAGTACTTC. Amino acids: CASGGSVKEETQYF. V and J are TRBV7-9 and TRBJ2-5; TRBD2 is a possible D gene (6 bases). CDR1 and CDR2 (germline): SEHNR, FQNEAQ (reference sequence). The CDR3 is made up of 14 amino acids. V shed 8 bases and J shed 3 bases, with 16 bases lying between them.

This clone was observed a handful of times. The V call is TRBV27, the J call TRBJ1-5; 10 bases fit TRBD1. V gave up 5 bases and J gave up 2 bases; unmatched junction bases: 3. Germline V gene data show CDR1 as MNHEY and CDR2 as SMNVEV (reference sequence). The CDR3 length is 15 residues. CDR3 nucleotide sequence: TGTGCCAGCAGTCACGGGACAGGGGGCAATCAGCCCCAGCATTTT. It encodes CASSHGTGGNQPQHF.

The chain joins TRBV12-3 or TRBV12-4 to TRBJ2-7; 8 nucleotides match TRBD1. The V and J ends lost 3 bases and 5 bases, in that order; junction bases with no gene match: 3. This CDR3 has 13 residues. The CDR3 nucleotides read TGTGCCAGCAGTTTGGACAGGGTGGACGAGCAGTACTTC. Translated: CASSLDRVDEQYF.

In this sample, this clone turned up once. The chain couples TRBV7-8 to TRBJ2-2, with 9 nucleotides matching TRBD2. This CDR3 is 15 amino acids long. After removal of 8 bases from V and 4 bases from J, the junction contained 8 bases not matched to a gene. Germline V gene lookup returns CDR1 SGHVS and CDR2 FQNEAQ. The CDR3 coding sequence is TGTGCCAGCGGGTCCGCGGGGGGGCCCACCGGGGAGCTGTTTTTT. Translated, it gives CASGSAGGPTGELFF.

This clone was seen only once. The CDR3 protein is CASSIHRDRGPFTEAFF. In DNA, the CDR3 is TGTGCCAGCAGCATCCACCGGGACAGGGGGCCTTTCACTGAAGCTTTCTTT. The chain combines TRBV21-1 with TRBJ1-1; TRBD1 is the table's D call and was not checked against the DNA. TRBV21-1 is a listed pseudogene. The CDR3 totals 17 residues.

The V and J genes are TRBV30 and TRBJ1-2; D not certain. Germline V gene sequence: CDR1 GTSNPN, CDR2 SVGIG (reference sequence). The CDR3 is 13 amino acids. V lost 2 bases, J lost 4 bases, and 11 bases lay in between. The CDR3 is CAWSTGYGYGYTF. The DNA of the CDR3 is TGTGCCTGGAGTACGGGGTACGGCTATGGCTACACCTTC.

This clone turned up a few times. The rearrangement links TRBV20-1 to TRBJ2-7, with 8 bases fitting TRBD2. Per the germline V gene, CDR1 is DFQATT and CDR2 is SNEGSKA (reference sequence). V trimming: 3 bases; J trimming: 2 bases; junction bases outside the gene matches: 3. The CDR3 is 13 amino acids. The CDR3 protein is CSASPGGAYEQYF. The CDR3 DNA follows: TGCAGTGCTAGTCCGGGGGGGGCCTACGAGCAGTACTTC.

The chain is built from TRBV10-3 and TRBJ1-3; D possibly corresponds to TRBD1 (6 bases). CDR3 length equals 13 residues. CDR1 and CDR2 from the germline V gene are ENHRY and SYGVKD. V was shortened by 4 bases and J by 2 bases, with 6 bases between the two germline ends. The CDR3 coding sequence is TGTGCCATCAGTGGGGACACTGGAAACACCATATATTTT. Amino acids: CAISGDTGNTIYF.

This clone was seen a few times. This chain joins TRBV19 and TRBJ1-1, with TRBD1 matching 10 bases. The CDR3 extends over 15 amino acids. Germline V gene data show CDR1 as LNHDA and CDR2 as SQIVND (reference sequence). V shed 2 bases, J shed 3 bases, and the junction held 3 bases outside the gene matches. The CDR3 region is CASSIMGQGHTEAFF. CDR3 coding DNA: TGTGCCAGTAGTATAATGGGACAGGGGCACACTGAAGCTTTCTTT.

The J gene is TRBJ2-1, the V gene TRBV7-3; 13 bases are shared with TRBD2. V was pared by 2 bases and J by 7 bases, with 8 bases of the junction left unmatched. The CDR3 sequence is 17 residues long. Looked up from germline, CDR1 is SGHTA and CDR2 is FQGTGA. The DNA for the CDR3 is TGTGCCAGCAGCTTAGGCAAACTAGCGGGAGGGAATAATGAGCAGTTCTTC. Protein sequence: CASSLGKLAGGNNEQFF.